These 20 T cell receptor beta chains came from one sample sequenced in a study of OX40 agonist ivuxolimab in advanced cancers. Profiling relied on immunoSEQ multiplex PCR, and the TCRdb table lists in-frame clones only, not all of them. The data show about 44,000 clones, approximately 86% seen once. This specimen consisted of CD4+ or CD8+ T cells sorted from blood, obtained in a trial of the OX40 agonist ivuxolimab. These receptor sequences come from an adult with an advanced solid tumor such as melanoma, head and neck, liver or kidney cancer.

This clone was seen only once. This sequence joins TRBV19 and TRBJ2-4; 8 bases align to TRBD1. Germline loops: CDR1 LNHDA, CDR2 SQIVND (reference sequence). CDR3 length equals 19 residues. V shed 3 bases and J 1 base; nucleotides not matched to a gene: 14. CDR3 bases: TGTGCCAGTAGTATTGGCTACAGGGGGAAGGAGTTGGCCAAAAACATTCAGTACTTC. It translates to CASSIGYRGKELAKNIQYF.

The count of this clone is one. V gene TRBV7-2 combines with J gene TRBJ2-5; possible D gene TRBD2, 5 bases. Between the trimmed V and J ends, which lost 3 bases and 0 bases, there was a span of 20 bases. Germline assignment: CDR1 SGHTA and CDR2 FQGNSA. CDR3 size: 18 residues. The CDR3 DNA follows: TGTGCCAGCAGCTTTCTTAGCGCGCTGAGATTGTACCAAGAGACCCAGTACTTC. It codes for CASSFLSALRLYQETQYF.

The chain employs TRBV7-2 and TRBJ1-2; D may be TRBD1 (5 bases). From germline, CDR1 is SGHTA and CDR2 FQGNSA. V was shortened by 5 bases and J by 7 bases, with 20 bases between the two germline ends. The CDR3 runs 15 residues. The CDR3 DNA sequence: TGTGCCAGCAGCCCCTCCTTGGGGCAGGGAGGTGGCTACACCTTC. This codes for CASSPSLGQGGGYTF.

Here the CDR3 reads CASSPPGLSTDTQYF. The CDR3 DNA sequence: TGTGCCAGCTCACCACCGGGGTTGAGTACAGATACGCAGTATTTT. The chain employs TRBV18 and TRBJ2-3; D call uncertain. This CDR3 is 15 amino acids long. V lost 0 bases to trimming and J lost 3 bases, with 10 bases between them. Per germline, CDR1 KGHSH and CDR2 LQKENI. Supplemented by reference TRBV18 and TRBJ2-3, the full variable domain reads NAGVMQNPRHLVRRRGQEARLRCSPMKGHSHVYWYRQLPEEGLKFMVYLQKENIIDESGMPKERFSAEFPKEGPSILRIQQVVRGDSAAYFCASSPPGLSTDTQYFGPGTRLTVL.

By share, this clone ranks as medium-sized. This sequence joins TRBV30 and TRBJ1-2; possibly TRBD1 for D (5 bases). Germline V gene sequence: CDR1 GTSNPN, CDR2 SVGIG (reference sequence). V lost 2 bases to trimming and J lost 4 bases, with 14 bases between them. The CDR3 is 14 residues long. Here the CDR3 reads CAWSHLTGTYGYTF. The CDR3 DNA reads TGTGCCTGGAGTCACCTCACCGGGACCTATGGCTACACCTTC.

V usage is TRBV4-3 and J usage is TRBJ2-3; TRBD2 matches at 9 bases. The germline V gene encodes CDR1 LGHNA and CDR2 YSLEER. The CDR3 runs 17 residues. V was pared by 2 bases and J by 2 bases, with 8 bases of the junction left unmatched. The CDR3, as DNA: TGCGCCAGCAGCCAAACGCCTAGCGGGGCATACACAGATACGCAGTATTTT. Its protein product is CASSQTPSGAYTDTQYF.

The J gene is TRBJ2-7, the V gene TRBV7-2, with D unclear. V lost 4 bases and J lost 0, with 10 bases in between. The germline V gene has CDR1 SGHTA and CDR2 FQGNSA. There are 14 residues in the CDR3. CDR3 nucleotide sequence: TGTGCCAGCAGCTCGGACCCCAACTCCTACGAGCAGTACTTC. Protein: CASSSDPNSYEQYF.

V usage is TRBV13 and J usage is TRBJ2-1; TRBD2 is a possible D gene (5 bases). The CDR3 is 15 amino acids. Germline-derived CDR1 and CDR2 are PRHDT and FYEKMQ (reference sequence). The ends were cut back, 5 bases at V and 7 bases at J, with 18 bases in the middle. This CDR3 is CASSPQILGVNEQFF. DNA of the CDR3: TGTGCCAGCAGCCCCCAGATTCTCGGGGTAAATGAGCAGTTCTTC. Full variable domain (outside the CDR3, taken from reference TRBV13 and TRBJ2-1): AAGVIQSPRHLIKEKRETATLKCYPIPRHDTVYWYQQGPGQDPQFLISFYEKMQSDKGSIPDRFSAQQFSDYHSELNMSSLELGDSALYFCASSPQILGVNEQFFGPGTRLTVL.

V gene TRBV7-9 combines with J gene TRBJ1-3; the D is unclear. Germline CDR1 SEHNR, CDR2 FQNEAQ (reference sequence). CDR3 size: 13 residues. V was shortened by 10 bases and J by 3 bases, with 13 bases between the two germline ends. For the CDR3, the DNA is TGTGCCATCCCCGACGGGGTTGGAAACACCATATATTTT. It specifies CAIPDGVGNTIYF.

The V and J genes are TRBV5-1 and TRBJ2-1, with TRBD2 matching over 12 bases. Germline values: CDR1 SGHRS, CDR2 YFSETQ. CDR3 size: 15 residues. V shed 1 base, J shed 8 bases, and the junction held 4 bases outside the gene matches. DNA for the CDR3: TGCGCCAGCAGCTTGCCCCTAGCGGGAGGGGATGAGCAGTTCTTC. Protein: CASSLPLAGGDEQFF.

This clone came up once. The genes are TRBV7-2 and TRBJ1-3; 10 positions match TRBD1. The junction had 9 bases not matched to a gene; V was cut back by 5 bases and J by 2 bases. Germline CDR1 reads SGHTA; CDR2 reads FQGNSA. This CDR3 has 17 residues. The CDR3 reads CASSGGTGVGPGNTIYF. In nucleotides, the CDR3 is TGTGCCAGCAGCGGCGGGACAGGGGTCGGCCCTGGAAACACCATATATTTT.

The chain couples TRBV19 to TRBJ2-5; no definite D call. With 6 bases removed from V and 5 bases from J, the gap between germline ends came to 16 bases. Per germline, CDR1 LNHDA and CDR2 SQIVND (reference sequence). CDR3 length: 14 residues. CDR3 DNA: TGTGCCAGTAGGGGTCGTGGGGTATGGGAGACCCAGTACTTC. It encodes CASRGRGVWETQYF.

This clone was detected only once. The V gene is TRBV7-9, the J gene TRBJ1-4; no clear D gene. Germline V gene sequence: CDR1 SEHNR, CDR2 FQNEAQ (reference sequence). The CDR3 is 13 residues long. Trimming stripped 1 base from V and 7 bases from J, with 7 bases between. CDR3 nucleotide sequence: TGTGCCAGCAGCTTAGATACGGGTGAAAAACTGTTTTTT. Its translation: CASSLDTGEKLFF.

The chain has TRBV7-3 and TRBJ2-1; 8 bases line up with TRBD1. The junction had 5 bases not matched to a gene; V was cut back by 5 bases and J by 2 bases. The CDR3 extends over 15 amino acids. Germline CDR1 is SGHTA and CDR2 is FQGTGA. The CDR3 region is CASSVRQGTYNEQFF. CDR3 nucleotides: TGTGCCAGCAGCGTAAGACAGGGGACCTACAATGAGCAGTTCTTC.

The V call is TRBV9, the J call TRBJ2-1; D possibly uses TRBD1 or TRBD2 (5 bases each). V lost 0 bases and J lost 10, with 17 bases in between. Germline CDR1 and CDR2: SGDLS and YYNGEE. The CDR3 sequence is 15 residues long. The CDR3 sequence is CASSVAPGGGYEQFF. The CDR3 DNA follows: TGTGCCAGCAGCGTAGCTCCCGGTGGGGGATACGAGCAGTTCTTC. Based on the CDR3 plus reference TRBV9 and TRBJ2-1, the full variable domain is DSGVTQTPKHLITATGQRVTLRCSPRSGDLSVYWYQQSLDQGLQFLIQYYNGEERAKGNILERFSAQQFPDLHSELNLSSLELGDSALYFCASSVAPGGGYEQFFGPGTRLTVL.

This clone is a singleton in its sample. The V and J genes are TRBV11-2 and TRBJ1-3; D remains unclear. With 5 bases removed from V and 2 bases from J, the gap between germline ends came to 13 bases. There are 15 residues in the CDR3. Germline CDR1 SGHAT, CDR2 FQNNGV. The CDR3 loop is CASSPSGATGNTIYF. The CDR3 coding sequence is TGTGCCAGCAGCCCTAGCGGAGCGACTGGAAACACCATATATTTT.

The chain recombines TRBV29-1 with TRBJ1-1; D is unclear. V lost 4 bases, J lost 4 bases, and 4 bases lay in between. The CDR3 length is 10 residues. Germline CDR1 and CDR2: SQVTM and ANQGSEA. CDR3 DNA: TGCAGCGTTGGCAGCACTGAAGCTTTCTTT. It codes for CSVGSTEAFF.

The chain combines TRBV4-2 with TRBJ2-2; 12 bases are a match to TRBD2. The CDR3 length is 18 residues. With 3 bases clipped from V and 0 bases from J, the junction kept 5 bases outside the gene matches. Germline V CDR1 and CDR2: LGHNA, YNFKEQ. CDR3 nucleotide sequence: TGTGCCAGCAGCCAGATGGGACTAGCGGGCGCGAACACCGGGGAGCTGTTTTTT. Protein sequence: CASSQMGLAGANTGELFF.

This chain connects TRBV30 to TRBJ1-3; D not resolved. V lost 3 bases, J lost 0 bases, and 9 bases lay in between. CDR1 is GTSNPN, CDR2 SVGIG, per germline (reference sequence). This CDR3 is built from 14 residues. CDR3 in amino acids: CAWSRTNSGNTIYF. CDR3 nucleotides: TGTGCCTGGAGCAGGACGAACTCTGGAAACACCATATATTTT.

The chain is built from TRBV18 and TRBJ2-3, with unresolved D. Germline CDR1 and CDR2: KGHSH and LQKENI. The CDR3 consists of 11 residues. V was shortened by 4 bases and J by 4 bases, with 3 bases between the two germline ends. CDR3 sequence (DNA): TGTGCCAGCTCACGGGCAGATACGCAGTATTTT. It is translated as CASSRADTQYF.